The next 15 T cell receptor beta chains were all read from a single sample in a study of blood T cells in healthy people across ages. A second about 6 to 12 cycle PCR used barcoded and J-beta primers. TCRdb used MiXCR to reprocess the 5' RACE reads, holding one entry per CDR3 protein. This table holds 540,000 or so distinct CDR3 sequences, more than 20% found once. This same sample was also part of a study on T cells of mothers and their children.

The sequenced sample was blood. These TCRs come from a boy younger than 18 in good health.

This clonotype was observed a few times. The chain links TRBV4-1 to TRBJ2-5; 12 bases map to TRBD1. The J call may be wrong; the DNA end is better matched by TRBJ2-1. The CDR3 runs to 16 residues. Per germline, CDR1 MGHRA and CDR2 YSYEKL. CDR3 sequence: CASSHGTGGFYNEQFF. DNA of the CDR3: TGCGCCAGCAGCCACGGGACAGGGGGCTTCTACAATGAGCAGTTCTTC.

The CDR3 DNA sequence: TGTGCCAGCAGTTACTGGACAGGGGGTATGGACAATGAGCAGTTCTTC. Protein: CASSYWTGGMDNEQFF. The chain links TRBV6-2 or TRBV6-3 to TRBJ2-1; TRBD1 aligns across 10 bases. Germline CDR1 MNHEY, CDR2 SVGEGT. V trimming: 1 base; J trimming: 5 bases; junction bases outside the gene matches: 5. The CDR3 has 16 amino acids.

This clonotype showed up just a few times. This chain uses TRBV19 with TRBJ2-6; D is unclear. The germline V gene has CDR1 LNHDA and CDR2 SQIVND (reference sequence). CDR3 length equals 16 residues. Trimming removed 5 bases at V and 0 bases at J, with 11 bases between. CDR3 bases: TGTGCCAGTAGTCCCGGGTGGCGCTCTGGGGCCAACGTCCTGACTTTC. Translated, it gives CASSPGWRSGANVLTF.

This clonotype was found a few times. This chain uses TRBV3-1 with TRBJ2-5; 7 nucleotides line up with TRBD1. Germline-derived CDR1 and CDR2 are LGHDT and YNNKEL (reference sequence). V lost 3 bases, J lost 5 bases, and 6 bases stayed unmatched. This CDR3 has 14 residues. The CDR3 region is CASSQTGTGETQYF. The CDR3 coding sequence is TGTGCCAGCAGCCAGACAGGGACCGGCGAGACCCAGTACTTC.

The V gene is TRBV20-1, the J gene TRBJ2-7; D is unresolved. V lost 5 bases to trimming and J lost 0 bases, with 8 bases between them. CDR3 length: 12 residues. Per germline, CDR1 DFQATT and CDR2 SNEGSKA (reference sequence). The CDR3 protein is CSAGASSYEQYF. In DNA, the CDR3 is TGCAGTGCTGGAGCCTCCTCCTACGAGCAGTACTTC.

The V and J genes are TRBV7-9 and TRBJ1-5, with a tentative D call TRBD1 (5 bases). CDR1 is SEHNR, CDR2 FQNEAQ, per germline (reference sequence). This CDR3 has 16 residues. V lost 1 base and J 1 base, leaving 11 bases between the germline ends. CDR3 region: CASSLGRQSSNQPQHF. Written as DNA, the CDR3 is TGTGCCAGCAGCTTAGGGCGACAGTCCAGCAATCAGCCCCAGCATTTT.

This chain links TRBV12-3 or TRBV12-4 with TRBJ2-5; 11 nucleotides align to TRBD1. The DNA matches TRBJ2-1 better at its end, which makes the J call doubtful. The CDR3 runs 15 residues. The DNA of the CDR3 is TGTGCCAGCAGTTTCCGGGACAGGGGGGGTTATGAGCAGTTCTTC. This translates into CASSFRDRGGYEQFF.

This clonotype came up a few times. Here the CDR3 reads CASGRASIHGELFF. In DNA, the CDR3 is TGTGCCAGCGGCCGGGCTAGTATCCACGGGGAGCTGTTTTTT. The rearrangement joins TRBV7-9 to TRBJ2-2; D gene ambiguous. The V gene lost 8 bases and the J gene lost 7 bases, with 17 bases spanning the gap. The CDR3 sequence is 14 residues long. Germline V gene lookup returns CDR1 SEHNR and CDR2 FQNEAQ (reference sequence).

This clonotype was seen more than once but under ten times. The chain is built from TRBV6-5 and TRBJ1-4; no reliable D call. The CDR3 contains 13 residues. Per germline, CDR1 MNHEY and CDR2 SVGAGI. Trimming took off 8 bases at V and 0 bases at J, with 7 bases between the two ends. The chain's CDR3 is CASSATTNEKLFF. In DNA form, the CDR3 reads TGTGCCAGCTCAGCCACAACTAATGAAAAACTGTTTTTT.

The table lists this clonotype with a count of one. CDR3 region: CASSVGGPAGGPDNEQFF. DNA for the CDR3: TGTGCCAGCAGCGTAGGAGGGCCAGCGGGAGGGCCGGACAATGAGCAGTTCTTC. The chain uses TRBV9 and TRBJ2-1; 10 nucleotides agree with TRBD2. This CDR3 has 18 residues. In germline, CDR1 is SGDLS, CDR2 YYNGEE. With 0 bases clipped from V and 5 bases from J, the junction kept 11 bases outside the gene matches.

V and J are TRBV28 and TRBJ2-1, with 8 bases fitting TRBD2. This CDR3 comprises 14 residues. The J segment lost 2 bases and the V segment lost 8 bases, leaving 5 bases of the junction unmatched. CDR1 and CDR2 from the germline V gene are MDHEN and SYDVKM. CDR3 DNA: TGTGCCAGCGGAGCGGGGGCCACCTACAATGAGCAGTTCTTC. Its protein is CASGAGATYNEQFF.

Written as DNA, the CDR3 is TGTGCCAGCAGTCCCGGGACTAGCGGGACTCCCTACGAGCAGTACTTC. Translation: CASSPGTSGTPYEQYF. The J gene is TRBJ2-7, the V gene TRBV6-1, with 13 bases lining up with TRBD2. The germline CDR1 and CDR2 sequences are MNHNS and SASEGT. The V segment lost 5 bases and the J segment 2 bases; nucleotides outside the gene matches: 6. This CDR3 is 16 amino acids long.

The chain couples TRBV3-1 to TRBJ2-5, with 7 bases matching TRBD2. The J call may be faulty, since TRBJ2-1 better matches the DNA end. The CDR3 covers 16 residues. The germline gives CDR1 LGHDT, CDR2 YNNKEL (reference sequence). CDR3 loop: CASSQEEAGPYNEQFF. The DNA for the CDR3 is TGTGCCAGCAGCCAAGAAGAAGCGGGACCCTACAATGAGCAGTTCTTC.

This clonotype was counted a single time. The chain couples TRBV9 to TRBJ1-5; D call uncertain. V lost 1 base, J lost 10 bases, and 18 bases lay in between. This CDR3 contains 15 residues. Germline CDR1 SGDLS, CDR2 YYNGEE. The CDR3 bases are TGTGCCAGCAGCGTATGGGGAGATGTCCTATCACCCCAGCATTTT. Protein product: CASSVWGDVLSPQHF.

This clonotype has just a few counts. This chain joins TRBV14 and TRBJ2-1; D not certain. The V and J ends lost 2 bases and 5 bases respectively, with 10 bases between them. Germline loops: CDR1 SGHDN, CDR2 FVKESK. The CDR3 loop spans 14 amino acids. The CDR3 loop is CASSQTVSNNEQFF. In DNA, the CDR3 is TGTGCCAGCAGCCAAACAGTCTCGAACAATGAGCAGTTCTTC. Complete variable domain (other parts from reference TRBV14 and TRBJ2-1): EAGVTQFPSHSVIEKGQTVTLRCDPISGHDNLYWYRRVMGKEIKFLLHFVKESKQDESGMPNNRFLAERTGGTYSTLKVQPAELEDSGVYFCASSQTVSNNEQFFGPGTRLTVL.